This T cell receptor beta chain was documented in a study of cytomegalovirus exposure and HLA in healthy donors. Overall study context: Both the 100 to 150 validation repertoires and the roughly 700 first-cohort repertoires used the same platform, as reported by a later analysis.

Concerning this clone itself: Its antigen is unidentified.

Donors came from a validation cohort of over a hundred subjects, distinct from the first 666-subject cohort. Per germline, CDR1 KGHSH and CDR2 LQKENI. The V and J ends lost 5 bases and 4 bases, in that order; junction bases with no gene match: 13. The CDR3 consists of 16 residues. This table comes from immunoSEQ multiplex PCR, and its TCRdb copy is limited to in-frame clones, with some not included. This table has about 140,000 clones, around nine tenths appearing once. Whole-study findings and limits: A subsequent analysis found that TCR clusters from the first cohort also tended to co-occur in the 130 or so validation repertoires, with about 93% of cluster scores above 0. The study found most TCR sequences rare, yet found some public TCRs in many donors.

The sequence derives from a man aged 18 to 29 in good health and CMV-seropositive. The V and J genes are TRBV18 and TRBJ1-1; 7 bases line up with TRBD1. What was sequenced was PBMCs. CDR3 amino acids: CASSNSITGVSTEAFF. The CDR3 DNA is TGTGCCAGCTCAAATTCCATAACAGGGGTGAGCACTGAAGCTTTCTTT.